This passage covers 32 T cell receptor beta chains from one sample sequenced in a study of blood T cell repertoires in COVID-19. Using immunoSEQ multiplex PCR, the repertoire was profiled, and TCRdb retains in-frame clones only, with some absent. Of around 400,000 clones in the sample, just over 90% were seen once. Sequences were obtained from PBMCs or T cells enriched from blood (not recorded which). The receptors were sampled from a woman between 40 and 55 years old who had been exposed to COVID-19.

The CDR3 region is CASSLSPHRGPGANVLTF. The CDR3 DNA follows: TGTGCCAGCAGCTTATCCCCTCACAGGGGGCCTGGGGCCAACGTCCTGACTTTC. The V gene is TRBV5-6, the J gene TRBJ2-6; 9 bases fit TRBD1. This CDR3 has 18 residues. V shed 2 bases, J shed 2 bases, and the junction held 8 bases outside the gene matches. Looked up from germline, CDR1 is SGHDT and CDR2 is YYEEEE.

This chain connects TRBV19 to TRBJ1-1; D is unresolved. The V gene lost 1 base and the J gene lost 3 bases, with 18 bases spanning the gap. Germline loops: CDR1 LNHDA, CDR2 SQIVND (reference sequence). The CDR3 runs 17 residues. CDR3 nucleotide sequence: TGTGCCAGTAGTATAGGTCCTGGGAGGGCCCTACACACTGAAGCTTTCTTT. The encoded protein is CASSIGPGRALHTEAFF.

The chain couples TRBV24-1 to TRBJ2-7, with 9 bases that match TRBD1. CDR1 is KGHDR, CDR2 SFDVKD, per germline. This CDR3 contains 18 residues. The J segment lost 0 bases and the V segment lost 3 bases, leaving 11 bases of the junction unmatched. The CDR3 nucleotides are TGTGCCACCAGTGATACGTCCCCCGGGACAGGGAGCTCCTACGAGCAGTACTTC. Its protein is CATSDTSPGTGSSYEQYF.

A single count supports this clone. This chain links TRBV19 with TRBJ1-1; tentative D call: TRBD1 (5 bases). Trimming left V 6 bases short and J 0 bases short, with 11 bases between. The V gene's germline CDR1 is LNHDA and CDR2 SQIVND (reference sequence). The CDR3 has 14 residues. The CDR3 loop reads CASSPRVLNTEAFF. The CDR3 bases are TGTGCCAGTAGCCCCAGGGTATTGAACACTGAAGCTTTCTTT.

In DNA, the CDR3 is TGTGCCAGCAGTTTTCGGCAGGGGGCGTACGAGCAGTACTTC. Translated: CASSFRQGAYEQYF. The chain is built from TRBV28 and TRBJ2-7, with 8 bases that match TRBD1. Trimming removed 3 bases from V and 4 bases from J; junction bases left unmatched: 5. Germline V CDR1 and CDR2: MDHEN, SYDVKM. The CDR3 spans 14 residues.

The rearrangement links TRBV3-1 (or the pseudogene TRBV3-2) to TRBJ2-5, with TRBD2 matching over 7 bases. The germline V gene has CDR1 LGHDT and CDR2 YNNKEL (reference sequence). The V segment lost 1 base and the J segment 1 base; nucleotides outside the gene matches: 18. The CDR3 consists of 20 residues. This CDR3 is CASSQGGRVPSRGGQETQYF. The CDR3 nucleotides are TGTGCCAGCAGCCAAGGGGGAAGGGTCCCCAGCCGCGGGGGCCAAGAGACCCAGTACTTC.

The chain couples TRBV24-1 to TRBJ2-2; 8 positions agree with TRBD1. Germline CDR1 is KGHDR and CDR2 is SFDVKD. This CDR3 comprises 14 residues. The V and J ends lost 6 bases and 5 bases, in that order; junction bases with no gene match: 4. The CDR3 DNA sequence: TGTGCCACCAGTCCCCAGGGGGCAACCGGGGAGCTGTTTTTT. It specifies CATSPQGATGELFF.

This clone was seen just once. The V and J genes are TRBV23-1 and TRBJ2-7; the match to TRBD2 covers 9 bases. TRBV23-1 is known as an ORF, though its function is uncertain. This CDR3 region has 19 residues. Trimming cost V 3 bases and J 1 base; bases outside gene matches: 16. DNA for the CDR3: TGCGCCAGCAGTCAGGCCGCTCCTGTTAGCGGGAGCCTATCCTACGAGCAGTACTTC. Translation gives CASSQAAPVSGSLSYEQYF.

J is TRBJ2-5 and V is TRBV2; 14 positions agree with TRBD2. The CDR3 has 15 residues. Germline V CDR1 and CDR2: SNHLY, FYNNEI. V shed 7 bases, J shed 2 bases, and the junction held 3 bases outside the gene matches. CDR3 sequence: CASMGTSGGQETQYF. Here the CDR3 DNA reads TGTGCCAGCATGGGGACTAGCGGGGGTCAAGAGACCCAGTACTTC.

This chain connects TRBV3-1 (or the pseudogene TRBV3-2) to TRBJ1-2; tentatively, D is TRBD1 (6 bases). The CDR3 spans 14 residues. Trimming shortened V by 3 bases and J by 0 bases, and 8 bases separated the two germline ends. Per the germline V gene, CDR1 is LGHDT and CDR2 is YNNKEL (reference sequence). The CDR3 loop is CASSHRQANYGYTF. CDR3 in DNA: TGTGCCAGCAGCCACAGACAGGCTAACTATGGCTACACCTTC.

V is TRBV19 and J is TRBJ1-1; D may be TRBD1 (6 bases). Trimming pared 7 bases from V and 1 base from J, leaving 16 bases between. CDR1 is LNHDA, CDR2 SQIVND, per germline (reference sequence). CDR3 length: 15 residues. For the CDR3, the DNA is TGTGCCAGTACTCGGTTCGGGGGGGCGAACACTGAAGCTTTCTTT. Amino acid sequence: CASTRFGGANTEAFF. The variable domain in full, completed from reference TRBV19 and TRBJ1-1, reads DGGITQSPKYLFRKEGQNVTLSCEQNLNHDAMYWYRQDPGQGLRLIYYSQIVNDFQKGDIAEGYSVSREKKESFPLTVTSAQKNPTAFYLCASTRFGGANTEAFFGQGTRLTVV.

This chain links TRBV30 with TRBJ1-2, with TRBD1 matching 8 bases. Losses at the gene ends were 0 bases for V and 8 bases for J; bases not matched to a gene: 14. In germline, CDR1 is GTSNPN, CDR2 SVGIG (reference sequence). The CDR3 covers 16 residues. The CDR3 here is CAWSVTRTGSIGGYTF. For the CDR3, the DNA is TGTGCCTGGAGTGTAACAAGGACAGGGTCCATCGGGGGCTACACCTTC.

The CDR3 nucleotides read TGTGCCAGCAGTGAAGGACAGTCCAACTATGGCTACACCTTC. Translated: CASSEGQSNYGYTF. The V call is TRBV2, the J call TRBJ1-2, with D perhaps matching TRBD1 (5 bases). Germline V lookup: CDR1 SNHLY, CDR2 FYNNEI. The CDR3 is made up of 14 amino acids. Trimming left V 1 base short and J 2 bases short, with 8 bases between.

The CDR3: CASRINMNTEAFF. CDR3 nucleotide sequence: TGTGCCAGCAGAATCAACATGAACACTGAAGCTTTCTTT. This chain connects TRBV5-5 to TRBJ1-1; D gene unclear. Germline V lookup: CDR1 SGHKS, CDR2 YYEKEE (reference sequence). Between the trimmed V and J ends, which lost 5 bases and 0 bases, there was a span of 8 bases. This CDR3 has 13 residues. Complete variable domain (other parts from reference TRBV5-5 and TRBJ1-1): DAGVTQSPTHLIKTRGQQVTLRCSPISGHKSVSWYQQVLGQGPQFIFQYYEKEERGRGNFPDRFSARQFPNYSSELNVNALLLGDSALYLCASRINMNTEAFFGQGTRLTVV.

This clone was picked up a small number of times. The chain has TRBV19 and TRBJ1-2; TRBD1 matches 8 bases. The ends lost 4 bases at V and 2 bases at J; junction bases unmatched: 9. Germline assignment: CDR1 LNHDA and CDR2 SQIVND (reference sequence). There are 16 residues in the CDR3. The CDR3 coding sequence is TGTGCCAGTAGTAATCTCAAACAGGGGGGAAACTATGGCTACACCTTC. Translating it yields CASSNLKQGGNYGYTF.

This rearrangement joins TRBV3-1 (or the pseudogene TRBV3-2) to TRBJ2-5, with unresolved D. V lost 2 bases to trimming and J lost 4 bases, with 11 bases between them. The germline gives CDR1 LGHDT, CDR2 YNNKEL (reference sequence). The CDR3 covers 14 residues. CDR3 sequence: CASSQKVGRETQYF. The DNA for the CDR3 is TGTGCCAGCAGCCAAAAAGTGGGCCGAGAGACCCAGTACTTC.

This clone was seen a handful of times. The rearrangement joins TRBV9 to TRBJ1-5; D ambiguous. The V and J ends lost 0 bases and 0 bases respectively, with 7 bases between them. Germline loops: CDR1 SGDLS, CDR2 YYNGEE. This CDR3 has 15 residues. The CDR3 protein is CASSVGPYSNQPQHF. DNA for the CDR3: TGTGCCAGCAGCGTAGGGCCTTATAGCAATCAGCCCCAGCATTTT. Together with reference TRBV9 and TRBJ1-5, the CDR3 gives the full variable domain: DSGVTQTPKHLITATGQRVTLRCSPRSGDLSVYWYQQSLDQGLQFLIQYYNGEERAKGNILERFSAQQFPDLHSELNLSSLELGDSALYFCASSVGPYSNQPQHFGDGTRLSIL.

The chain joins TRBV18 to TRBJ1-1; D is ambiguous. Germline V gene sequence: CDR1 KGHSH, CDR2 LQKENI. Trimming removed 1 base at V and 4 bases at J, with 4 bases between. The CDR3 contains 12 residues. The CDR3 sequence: CASSPLSTEAFF. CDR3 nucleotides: TGTGCCAGCTCACCACTATCCACTGAAGCTTTCTTT.

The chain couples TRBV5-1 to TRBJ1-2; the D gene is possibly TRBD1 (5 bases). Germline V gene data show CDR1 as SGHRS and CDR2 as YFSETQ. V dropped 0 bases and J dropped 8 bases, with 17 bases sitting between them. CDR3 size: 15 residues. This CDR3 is CASSLGTQGVGGYTF. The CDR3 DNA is TGCGCCAGCAGCTTGGGTACCCAAGGGGTAGGGGGCTACACCTTC.

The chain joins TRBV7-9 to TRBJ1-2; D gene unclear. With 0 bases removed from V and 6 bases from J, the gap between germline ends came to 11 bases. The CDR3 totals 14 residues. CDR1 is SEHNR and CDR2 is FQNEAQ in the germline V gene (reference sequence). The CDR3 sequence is CASSLAAGSDGYTF. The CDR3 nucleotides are TGTGCCAGCAGCTTAGCCGCAGGTTCTGATGGCTACACCTTC.

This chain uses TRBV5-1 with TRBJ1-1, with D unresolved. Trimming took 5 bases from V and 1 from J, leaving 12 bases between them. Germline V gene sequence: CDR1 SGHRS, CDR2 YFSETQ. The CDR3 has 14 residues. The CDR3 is CASSRGPGNTEAFF. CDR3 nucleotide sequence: TGCGCCAGCAGTAGAGGTCCGGGGAACACTGAAGCTTTCTTT. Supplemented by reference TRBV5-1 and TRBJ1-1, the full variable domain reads KAGVTQTPRYLIKTRGQQVTLSCSPISGHRSVSWYQQTPGQGLQFLFEYFSETQRNKGNFPGRFSGRQFSNSRSEMNVSTLELGDSALYLCASSRGPGNTEAFFGQGTRLTVV.

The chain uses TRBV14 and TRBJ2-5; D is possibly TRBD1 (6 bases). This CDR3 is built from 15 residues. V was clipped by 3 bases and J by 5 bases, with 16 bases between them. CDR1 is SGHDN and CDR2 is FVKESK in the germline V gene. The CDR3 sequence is CASSQGTGSWETQYF. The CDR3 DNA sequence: TGTGCCAGCAGCCAGGGCACAGGGAGTTGGGAGACCCAGTACTTC.

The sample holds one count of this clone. Written as DNA, the CDR3 is TGCGCCAGCAGCTCGGCCGGACAGGGGGCAGGAGGCTACACCTTC. It yields the protein CASSSAGQGAGGYTF. The V gene is TRBV5-1, the J gene TRBJ1-2; 11 nucleotides agree with TRBD1. CDR3 length: 15 amino acids. From germline, CDR1 is SGHRS and CDR2 YFSETQ. V dropped 3 bases and J dropped 8; count of bases not matched to a gene: 9.

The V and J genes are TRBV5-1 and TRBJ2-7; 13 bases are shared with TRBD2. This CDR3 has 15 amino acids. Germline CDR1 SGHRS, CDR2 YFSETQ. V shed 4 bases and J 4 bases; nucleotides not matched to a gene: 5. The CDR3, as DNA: TGCGCCAGCAGCGACTGGACTAGCGGGGGATACGAGCAGTACTTC. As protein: CASSDWTSGGYEQYF.

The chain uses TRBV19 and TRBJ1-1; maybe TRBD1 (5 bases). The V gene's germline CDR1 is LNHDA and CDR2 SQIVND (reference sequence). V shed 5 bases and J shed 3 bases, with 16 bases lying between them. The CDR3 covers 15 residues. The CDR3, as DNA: TGTGCCAGTAGTGGTGTGGTGTTAGGGGACACTGAAGCTTTCTTT. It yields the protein CASSGVVLGDTEAFF.

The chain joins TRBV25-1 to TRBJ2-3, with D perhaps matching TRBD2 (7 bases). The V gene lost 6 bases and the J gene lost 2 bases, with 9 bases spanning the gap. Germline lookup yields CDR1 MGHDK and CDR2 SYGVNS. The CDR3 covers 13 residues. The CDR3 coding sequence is TGTGCCAGCAGCCGGGGGGCCACAGATACGCAGTATTTT. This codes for CASSRGATDTQYF. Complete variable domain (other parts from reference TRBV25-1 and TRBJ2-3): EADIYQTPRYLVIGTGKKITLECSQTMGHDKMYWYQQDPGMELHLIHYSYGVNSTEKGDLSSESTVSRIRTEHFPLTLESARPSHTSQYLCASSRGATDTQYFGPGTRLTVL.

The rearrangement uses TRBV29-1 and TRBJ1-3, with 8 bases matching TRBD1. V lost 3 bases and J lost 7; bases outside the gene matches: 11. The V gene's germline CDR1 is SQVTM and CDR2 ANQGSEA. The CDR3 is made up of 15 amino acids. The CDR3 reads CSVDDRQGLGNTIYF. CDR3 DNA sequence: TGCAGCGTTGATGACAGACAGGGGTTGGGGAACACCATATATTTT.

The CDR3 nucleotides read TGTGCCAGCAGTAATGACAGGGGTCCTTATGGCTACACCTTC. It is translated as CASSNDRGPYGYTF. The chain carries TRBV5-6 and TRBJ1-2, with TRBD1 identical over 8 bases. From germline, CDR1 is SGHDT and CDR2 YYEEEE. This CDR3 is 14 amino acids long. Trimming cost V 5 bases and J 5 bases; bases outside gene matches: 8.

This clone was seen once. In DNA, the CDR3 is TGTGCCAGTAGTATCTCACCGGGACAGGGCTACGAGCAGTACTTC. The encoded protein is CASSISPGQGYEQYF. The chain links TRBV19 to TRBJ2-7; 9 bases match TRBD1. V shed 3 bases, J shed 3 bases, and the junction held 6 bases outside the gene matches. The CDR3 is 15 amino acids. Per germline, CDR1 LNHDA and CDR2 SQIVND (reference sequence). Full variable domain (outside the CDR3, taken from reference TRBV19 and TRBJ2-7): DGGITQSPKYLFRKEGQNVTLSCEQNLNHDAMYWYRQDPGQGLRLIYYSQIVNDFQKGDIAEGYSVSREKKESFPLTVTSAQKNPTAFYLCASSISPGQGYEQYFGPGTRLTVT.

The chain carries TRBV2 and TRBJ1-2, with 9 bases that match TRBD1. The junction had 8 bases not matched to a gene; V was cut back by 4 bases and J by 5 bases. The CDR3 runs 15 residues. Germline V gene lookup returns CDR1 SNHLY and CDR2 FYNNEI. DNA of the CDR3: TGTGCCAGCAGTGTAATGGGACAGGGAGGGTATGGCTACACCTTC. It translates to CASSVMGQGGYGYTF.

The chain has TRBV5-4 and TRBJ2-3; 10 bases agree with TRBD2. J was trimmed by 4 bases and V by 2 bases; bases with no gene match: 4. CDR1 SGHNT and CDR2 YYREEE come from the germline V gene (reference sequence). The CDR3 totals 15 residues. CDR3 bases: TGTGCCAGCAGCTTACGGACTAGCGGCTCAGATACGCAGTATTTT. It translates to CASSLRTSGSDTQYF.

CDR3 loop: CASSISTGQGTQYF. The DNA for the CDR3 is TGTGCCAGTAGTATCTCCACGGGACAGGGGACCCAGTACTTC. The V call is TRBV19, the J call TRBJ2-5; TRBD1 matches at 9 bases. The germline gives CDR1 LNHDA, CDR2 SQIVND (reference sequence). V lost 3 bases and J lost 7; bases outside the gene matches: 6. This CDR3 is built from 14 residues.